The 32 T cell receptor beta chains given below trace back to one sample, sequenced in a study of monozygotic twins with inflammatory bowel disease. From its re-call of the 5' RACE reads, TCRdb lists each CDR3 protein once, without DNA. This sample contains 190,000 or so distinct CDR3 sequences. Sample: blood. These receptor sequences come from a human donor with ulcerative colitis or Crohn's disease, or a healthy co-twin of an affected twin (not recorded which).

This chain connects TRBV10-3 to TRBJ1-2. From germline, CDR1 is ENHRY and CDR2 SYGVKD. This CDR3 comprises 13 residues. This CDR3 reads CATDGLAGYGYTF.

The chain employs TRBV6-1 and TRBJ2-7; without DNA, the TCRdb call of TRBD1 cannot be checked. Germline V gene data show CDR1 as MNHNS and CDR2 as SASEGT. CDR3 length: 15 amino acids. CDR3 loop: CASRRGQRISYEQYF.

The genes are TRBV5-4 and TRBJ1-4; TCRdb picks TRBD1, but there is no DNA to check that call. The CDR3 length is 15 residues. Germline V gene data show CDR1 as SGHNT and CDR2 as YYREEE (reference sequence). The CDR3 sequence is CASSGPGTGGEKLFF.

The V gene is TRBV20-1, the J gene TRBJ2-1. Germline V gene data show CDR1 as DFQATT and CDR2 as SNEGSKA (reference sequence). CDR3 length equals 14 residues. CDR3 in amino acids: CSASIGLGYNEQFF.

V gene TRBV18 combines with J gene TRBJ2-1; TCRdb indicates TRBD1, and absent DNA this call remains unverified. Germline loops: CDR1 KGHSH, CDR2 LQKENI. The CDR3 is made up of 15 amino acids. The CDR3 spells CASSPGQLSNNEQFF.

The rearrangement links TRBV5-6 to TRBJ2-3; the D call from TCRdb, TRBD1, cannot be confirmed without DNA. Germline V CDR1 and CDR2: SGHDT, YYEEEE. CDR3 size: 15 residues. CDR3 loop: CASSQRTGQADTQYF.

The J gene is TRBJ2-3, the V gene TRBV15; TCRdb's D call of TRBD1 is untestable without DNA. CDR3 size: 14 residues. The germline CDR1 and CDR2 sequences are LNHNV and YYDKDF (reference sequence). The chain's CDR3 is CATSKGPSTDTQYF.

The CDR3 sequence: CASSLYPPGRPIEKLFF. This chain connects TRBV11-2 to TRBJ1-4; TCRdb designates TRBD1, a call that cannot be tested without DNA. This CDR3 has 17 amino acids. The germline V gene encodes CDR1 SGHAT and CDR2 FQNNGV. Drawing the rest from reference TRBV11-2 and TRBJ1-4, the complete variable domain is EAGVAQSPRYKIIEKRQSVAFWCNPISGHATLYWYQQILGQGPKLLIQFQNNGVVDDSQLPKDRFSAERLKGVDSTLKIQPAKLEDSAVYLCASSLYPPGRPIEKLFFGSGTQLSVL.

J is TRBJ2-4 and V is TRBV29-1; TCRdb designates TRBD2, a call that cannot be tested without DNA. Germline values: CDR1 SQVTM, CDR2 ANQGSEA. This CDR3 comprises 14 residues. CDR3 sequence: CSAQESFAKNIQYF.

The rearrangement joins TRBV5-1 to TRBJ2-4; the TCRdb call, TRBD1, lacks DNA for checking. In germline, CDR1 is SGHRS, CDR2 YFSETQ. The CDR3 covers 16 residues. This CDR3 reads CASNCRDRDAKNIQYF.

The genes are TRBV2 and TRBJ2-2. This CDR3 has 17 residues. Germline values: CDR1 SNHLY, CDR2 FYNNEI. The CDR3 sequence: CASSEILVVVYTGKLFF.

The chain recombines TRBV4-1 with TRBJ1-1. In germline, CDR1 is MGHRA, CDR2 YSYEKL. This CDR3 contains 16 residues. The CDR3 loop is CASSQGMRIMNTEAFF.

The chain recombines TRBV24-1 with TRBJ2-5; TCRdb lists TRBD2, though no DNA is available to test this call. From germline, CDR1 is KGHDR and CDR2 SFDVKD. The CDR3 is 14 amino acids. The chain's CDR3 is CATSDSRGGETQYF.

The chain is built from TRBV6-6 and TRBJ1-5. The CDR3 extends over 14 amino acids. Germline V CDR1 and CDR2: MNHNY, SVGAGI (reference sequence). CDR3 in amino acids: CASSLSESNQPQHF.

This chain joins TRBV6-2 or TRBV6-3 and TRBJ2-4; TCRdb reports TRBD1, a call that lacks DNA to check it against. The CDR3 sequence is 21 residues long. CDR1 and CDR2 from the germline V gene are MNHEY and SVGEGT. The chain's CDR3 is CASSYSSDPSALSVFENIQYF.

This chain joins TRBV6-4 and TRBJ2-3; TCRdb's D call, TRBD1, is unchecked because there is no DNA. Germline V lookup: CDR1 MRHNA, CDR2 SNTAGT. The CDR3 length is 19 residues. CDR3 in amino acids: CASSDRVIRGAHSTDTQYF.

The chain carries TRBV12-3 or TRBV12-4 and TRBJ2-3. This CDR3 has 12 amino acids. CDR3 amino acids: CASRLQATTQYF.

This chain's CDR3 is CASTADSYGYTF. The chain links TRBV5-1 to TRBJ1-2; TCRdb selects TRBD1, and the lack of DNA leaves this call unchecked. The CDR3 consists of 12 residues. The germline gives CDR1 SGHRS, CDR2 YFSETQ.

The chain uses TRBV20-1 and TRBJ2-3; TCRdb's D call of TRBD2 is untestable without DNA. Germline V gene lookup returns CDR1 DFQATT and CDR2 SNEGSKA (reference sequence). CDR3 length equals 16 residues. CDR3 protein: CSAQDGTGGPTDTQYF.

The rearrangement joins TRBV12-3 or TRBV12-4 to TRBJ1-1. The CDR3 spans 12 residues. The CDR3: CASTWGNTEAFF.

This chain links TRBV20-1 with TRBJ1-1; TCRdb's D gene call, TRBD1, goes unchecked for lack of DNA. This CDR3 region has 13 residues. Per germline, CDR1 DFQATT and CDR2 SNEGSKA (reference sequence). The CDR3 is CSAADRGGVGAFF.

This sequence joins TRBV18 and TRBJ2-7; the D call of TRBD1 rests on TCRdb alone, since no DNA is present to check it. Germline loops: CDR1 KGHSH, CDR2 LQKENI. The CDR3 sequence is 14 residues long. The CDR3 here is CASSRDGTTGEQYF. Complete variable domain (other parts from reference TRBV18 and TRBJ2-7): NAGVMQNPRHLVRRRGQEARLRCSPMKGHSHVYWYRQLPEEGLKFMVYLQKENIIDESGMPKERFSAEFPKEGPSILRIQQVVRGDSAAYFCASSRDGTTGEQYFGPGTRLTVT.

The chain has TRBV29-1 and TRBJ2-5; TCRdb names TRBD2, which stays unverified in the absence of DNA. The CDR3 length is 13 residues. CDR1 is SQVTM and CDR2 is ANQGSEA in the germline V gene. This CDR3 reads CSVSQGPQETQYF.

The chain is built from TRBV27 and TRBJ2-1; TCRdb lists TRBD1, though no DNA is available to test this call. The germline CDR1 and CDR2 sequences are MNHEY and SMNVEV (reference sequence). The CDR3 is 11 amino acids. This CDR3 is CATTRGNEQFF.

Here the CDR3 reads CASSPDTYSNQPQHF. V gene TRBV27 combines with J gene TRBJ1-5; TCRdb's assignment of TRBD1 cannot be checked, as there is no DNA. The length of the CDR3 is 15 residues. From germline, CDR1 is MNHEY and CDR2 SMNVEV (reference sequence).

This sequence joins TRBV5-1 and TRBJ2-3; with no DNA, the TCRdb D assignment of TRBD1 cannot be verified. This CDR3 has 17 residues. Per the germline V gene, CDR1 is SGHRS and CDR2 is YFSETQ. CDR3 residues: CASSLGDRGPVTDTQYF. The variable domain in full, completed from reference TRBV5-1 and TRBJ2-3, reads KAGVTQTPRYLIKTRGQQVTLSCSPISGHRSVSWYQQTPGQGLQFLFEYFSETQRNKGNFPGRFSGRQFSNSRSEMNVSTLELGDSALYLCASSLGDRGPVTDTQYFGPGTRLTVL.

The J gene is TRBJ2-1, the V gene TRBV9. The length of the CDR3 is 15 residues. From germline, CDR1 is SGDLS and CDR2 YYNGEE. The CDR3 sequence: CASSVAGWGYNEQFF. Supplemented by reference TRBV9 and TRBJ2-1, the full variable domain reads DSGVTQTPKHLITATGQRVTLRCSPRSGDLSVYWYQQSLDQGLQFLIQYYNGEERAKGNILERFSAQQFPDLHSELNLSSLELGDSALYFCASSVAGWGYNEQFFGPGTRLTVL.

The CDR3 sequence is CSAREWDSYQPQHF. The chain uses TRBV20-1 and TRBJ1-5; TCRdb reports TRBD1, a call that lacks DNA to check it against. Germline CDR1 reads DFQATT; CDR2 reads SNEGSKA (reference sequence). The CDR3 contains 14 residues.

This chain uses TRBV6-1 with TRBJ2-7; there is no DNA to check the TCRdb D call of TRBD1. The CDR3 is made up of 14 amino acids. Germline V lookup: CDR1 MNHNS, CDR2 SASEGT. The CDR3 region is CASRKGGESYEQYF.

The chain has TRBV4-1 and TRBJ2-5; as DNA is missing, the TRBD2 call by TCRdb cannot be tested. Germline CDR1 MGHRA, CDR2 YSYEKL. There are 16 residues in the CDR3. CDR3 region: CASSQPSLAGAETQYF.

V is TRBV27 and J is TRBJ1-2; TCRdb names TRBD1, which stays unverified in the absence of DNA. The germline V gene has CDR1 MNHEY and CDR2 SMNVEV (reference sequence). The CDR3 is 13 residues long. CDR3 in amino acids: CASGWTGEYGYTF.

V gene TRBV24-1 combines with J gene TRBJ2-3; TCRdb names TRBD1, which stays unverified in the absence of DNA. The CDR3 sequence is 15 residues long. Germline CDR1 KGHDR, CDR2 SFDVKD. The CDR3 spells CATSDLTRDTDTQYF.